Described below is a single TCR beta chain sequence and its context. The antigen remains undetermined. The source of the sample is a study of T cell repertoires in cytomegalovirus infection. TCRdb called the reads again in MiXCR, with one record for every CDR3 protein. The data show 750,000 to 900,000 distinct CDR3 sequences, 25% to 30% seen once. This CDR3 is built from 14 residues. Germline values: CDR1 MNHEY, CDR2 SVGAGI. Trimming shortened V by 2 bases and J by 1 base, and 8 bases separated the two germline ends. The sample here was cultured CD8+ T cells from PBMCs, taken from culture after CMV antigen stimulation. The TCR was taken from a human donor in good health (CMV status not recorded). Some clones in this sample may be carry-over from other donors' samples. The V and J genes are TRBV6-5 and TRBJ1-1; D uncertain. CDR3 residues: CASSYKTPNTEAFF. CDR3 bases: TGTGCCAGCAGTTACAAGACACCGAACACTGAAGCTTTCTTT.